This T cell receptor beta chain stems from a study of control samples from healthy donors and cancer patients (dated by TCRdb to 2018 to 2020). Libraries were constructed by the immunoSEQ multiplex PCR assay. Entries here come from immuneACCESS through TCRdb and include only in-frame sequences with V and J called. Some clones fail to appear in such tables; in the studies checked, an unresolved V gene covers under half of the shortfall, and the cause of the remainder is unknown. The sample contains 150,000 to 200,000 clones, roughly 90% of them found a single time. The ten largest account for around 12% of the sample. The germline ends are 17 bases apart after V is trimmed by 5 bases and J by 7 bases. CDR1 and CDR2 (SGHTA, FQGNSA) derive from the germline V gene. Measured from the cysteine to the phenylalanine, the CDR3 is 15 residues long. Solely the CDR3 DNA is kept, with 45 bases framed from the first base.

Points on this clone: Its antigen remains unidentified. No base quality information exists; no much larger clone differs at one position.

The sequence derives from a man between 25 and 39 years old in good health. The V and J genes are TRBV7-2 and TRBJ1-4, and TRBD1 may be the D gene, going by 6 matching bases. The specimen sequenced was blood. The CDR3 has the sequence CASSDRTVRAEKLFF. In nucleotide form, the sequence is TGTGCCAGCAGCGACCGGACAGTTCGGGCTGAAAAACTGTTTTTT.